Shown below are 29 T cell receptor beta chains from a single sample sequenced in a study of early T cells in non-severe SARS-CoV-2 infection. TCRdb reprocessed the 5' RACE reads with MiXCR, giving one entry per CDR3 protein. The table lists some 50,000 distinct CDR3 sequences, more than 9% of them singletons, with less than 5% in the top ten. The specimen was whole blood. Receptors originate from an adult who was a healthcare worker with PCR-confirmed SARS-CoV-2 infection or an uninfected control (not recorded which).

This clonotype was recorded many times. The V and J genes are TRBV10-2 and TRBJ1-5, with D possibly being TRBD1 (5 bases). Germline assignment: CDR1 WSHSY and CDR2 SAAADI. The CDR3 is 15 residues long. Trimming pared 4 bases from V and 3 bases from J, leaving 13 bases between. Here the CDR3 DNA reads TGCGCCAGCAGTGTTTCCTCAGGGTCCAATCAGCCCCAGCATTTT. Translation gives CASSVSSGSNQPQHF.

The V and J genes are TRBV3-1 and TRBJ2-7; D possibly corresponds to TRBD2 (6 bases). The CDR3 contains 13 residues. V gave up 1 base and J gave up 8 bases, with 12 bases separating them. Germline V CDR1 and CDR2: LGHDT, YNNKEL (reference sequence). The CDR3 nucleotides read TGTGCCAGCAGCCAAGCCACTACTAGCAAGCAGTACTTC. This translates into CASSQATTSKQYF.

This clonotype was seen ten or more times. V gene TRBV5-1 combines with J gene TRBJ1-4; possible D gene TRBD1, 5 bases. The CDR3 contains 15 residues. Trimming left V 0 bases short and J 8 bases short, with 14 bases between. Per germline, CDR1 SGHRS and CDR2 YFSETQ. The CDR3 DNA is TGCGCCAGCAGCTTGGCGGGGGTGTTGGACGAAAAACTGTTTTTT. It is translated as CASSLAGVLDEKLFF.

The rearrangement joins TRBV5-1 to TRBJ2-3; D remains unclear. Looked up from germline, CDR1 is SGHRS and CDR2 is YFSETQ. The CDR3 has 14 residues. V was trimmed by 2 bases and J by 2 bases, leaving 9 bases between them. The CDR3 DNA reads as TGCGCCAGCAGCTTCGAACAGATCACAGATACGCAGTATTTT. Its translation is CASSFEQITDTQYF.

This clonotype turned up a few times. The chain combines TRBV18 with TRBJ1-2; D perhaps matches TRBD1 (6 bases). Deletions cut 6 bases from V and 8 bases from J, with 13 bases between. This CDR3 is built from 12 residues. Per germline, CDR1 KGHSH and CDR2 LQKENI. The CDR3 DNA follows: TGTGCCAGCTCCGGGACAACGGAAGGCTACACCTTC. Translated: CASSGTTEGYTF.

This clonotype came up a few times. The V and J genes are TRBV11-2 and TRBJ2-1; a weak D match, TRBD2 (6 bases). The length of the CDR3 is 18 residues. The V and J ends lost 5 bases and 0 bases respectively, with 20 bases between them. Germline CDR1 SGHAT, CDR2 FQNNGV. This chain's CDR3 is CASSPWSVRDFSYNEQFF. Here the CDR3 DNA reads TGTGCCAGCAGCCCGTGGTCCGTTCGGGACTTCTCCTACAATGAGCAGTTCTTC.

Ten or more counts support this clonotype. The V gene is TRBV6-5, the J gene TRBJ1-2, with D possibly matching TRBD1 (6 bases). Germline CDR1 MNHEY, CDR2 SVGAGI. The CDR3 covers 12 residues. The V and J ends lost 6 bases and 3 bases respectively, with 8 bases between them. CDR3 sequence reads: CASSNRDYGYTF. The CDR3 nucleotides read TGTGCCAGCAGCAACAGGGACTATGGCTACACCTTC.

In its sample, this clonotype was seen a few times. J is TRBJ2-3 and V is TRBV6-6; D call uncertain. The germline V and J ends were trimmed by 0 bases and 7 bases, with 11 bases remaining between them. The CDR3 sequence is 14 residues long. The germline V gene encodes CDR1 MNHNY and CDR2 SVGAGI (reference sequence). CDR3 nucleotides: TGTGCCAGCAGTTACTCGGGGTCCAGTAATACGCAGTATTTT. It codes for CASSYSGSSNTQYF.

This clonotype was seen many times. This sequence joins TRBV20-1 and TRBJ2-7, with TRBD2 identical over 8 bases. This CDR3 spans 15 amino acids. J was trimmed by 0 bases and V by 3 bases; bases with no gene match: 7. Per the germline V gene, CDR1 is DFQATT and CDR2 is SNEGSKA (reference sequence). Here the CDR3 DNA reads TGCAGTGCTAGGAGGGGACTAGTGGACTCCTACGAGCAGTACTTC. Its translation is CSARRGLVDSYEQYF.

This clonotype was recorded many times. The CDR3 DNA follows: TGTGCCATCAGAAGTGCGGACAATGAGCAGTTCTTC. The encoded protein is CAIRSADNEQFF. The chain couples TRBV10-3 to TRBJ2-1; D call uncertain. V lost 6 bases, J lost 5 bases, and 8 bases lay in between. The CDR3 is 12 amino acids. CDR1 and CDR2 (germline): ENHRY, SYGVKD.

Ten or more counts support this clonotype. The chain couples TRBV4-3 to TRBJ2-2; 7 positions match TRBD2. After removal of 2 bases from V and 1 base from J, the junction contained 1 base not matched to a gene. The CDR3 is 15 residues long. Germline V gives CDR1 LGHNA, CDR2 YSLEER. The CDR3 DNA reads as TGCGCCAGCAGCCAACTAGCGGAGAACACCGGGGAGCTGTTTTTT. Encoded protein: CASSQLAENTGELFF.

This clonotype was recorded at least ten times. This CDR3 is CASSKWTDFNEKLFF. CDR3 nucleotide sequence: TGTGCCAGCAGCAAATGGACAGATTTTAATGAAAAACTGTTTTTT. The chain has TRBV11-2 and TRBJ1-4; D may be TRBD1 (6 bases). Per germline, CDR1 SGHAT and CDR2 FQNNGV. V shed 5 bases and J shed 4 bases, with 14 bases lying between them. The CDR3 extends over 15 amino acids.

This clonotype has a handful of counts. This rearrangement joins TRBV29-1 to TRBJ2-7, with TRBD2 identical over 14 bases. Germline V CDR1 and CDR2: SQVTM, ANQGSEA. J lost 2 bases, V lost 6 bases, and 0 bases had no gene match. This CDR3 region has 13 residues. The CDR3 loop is CSVGLAGAYEQYF. Here the CDR3 DNA reads TGCAGCGTGGGACTAGCGGGGGCCTACGAGCAGTACTTC.

This clonotype was found a few times. V usage is TRBV4-3 and J usage is TRBJ2-1; 7 positions match TRBD2. Germline V gene sequence: CDR1 LGHNA, CDR2 YSLEER. Trimming cost V 0 bases and J 3 bases; bases outside gene matches: 2. This CDR3 spans 15 amino acids. The chain's CDR3 is CASSQETGGYNEQFF. CDR3 bases: TGCGCCAGCAGCCAAGAAACGGGGGGCTACAATGAGCAGTTCTTC.

This clonotype came up many times. V gene TRBV6-2 or TRBV6-3 combines with J gene TRBJ2-7, with a tentative D call TRBD2 (6 bases). Germline-derived CDR1 and CDR2 are MNHEY and SVGEGT. The V and J ends lost 4 bases and 6 bases respectively, with 13 bases between them. CDR3 length equals 13 residues. The CDR3 protein is CASSFGGGSEQYF. CDR3 coding DNA: TGTGCCAGCAGTTTTGGGGGAGGAAGCGAGCAGTACTTC.

This clonotype was detected only once. The J gene is TRBJ2-2, the V gene TRBV2, with D possibly TRBD2 on 8 matching bases. This CDR3 region has 13 residues. Germline-derived CDR1 and CDR2 are SNHLY and FYNNEI. V was cut by 8 bases and J by 6 bases, with 13 bases left in between. CDR3 sequence (DNA): TGTGCCAGCCGGGAGGGGGCCGCCGGGGAGCTGTTTTTT. Its protein is CASREGAAGELFF. Combining the CDR3 with reference TRBV2 and TRBJ2-2 gives the whole variable domain EPEVTQTPSHQVTQMGQEVILRCVPISNHLYFYWYRQILGQKVEFLVSFYNNEISEKSEIFDDQFSVERPDGSNFTLKIRSTKLEDSAMYFCASREGAAGELFFGEGSRLTVL.

The V and J genes are TRBV11-2 and TRBJ2-7, with D tentatively TRBD2 (7 bases). V lost 5 bases to trimming and J lost 0 bases, with 11 bases between them. The CDR3 length is 14 residues. Germline V gene data show CDR1 as SGHAT and CDR2 as FQNNGV. The CDR3 is CASSPGGFSYEQYF. CDR3 bases: TGTGCCAGCAGCCCGGGGGGCTTCTCCTACGAGCAGTACTTC.

The chain is built from TRBV29-1 and TRBJ2-4, with 11 bases aligning to TRBD2. Germline-derived CDR1 and CDR2 are SQVTM and ANQGSEA. The CDR3 spans 13 residues. After removal of 8 bases from V and 8 bases from J, the junction contained 8 bases not matched to a gene. CDR3 nucleotides: TGCAGCCCCACTAGCGGGAGTTTGTACATTCAGTACTTC. Protein sequence: CSPTSGSLYIQYF.

J is TRBJ2-1 and V is TRBV5-6; D perhaps matches TRBD1 (5 bases). Trimming stripped 1 base from V and 2 bases from J, with 7 bases between. CDR1 is SGHDT and CDR2 is YYEEEE in the germline V gene. The CDR3 is 14 residues long. In DNA, the CDR3 is TGTGCCAGCAGCTTGACAGGCCCCTACAATGAGCAGTTCTTC. Amino acids: CASSLTGPYNEQFF.

In this sample, this clonotype turned up many times. DNA of the CDR3: TGCAGCGTTGAAGAGCCAGGGGGCGGCTACGAGCAGTACTTC. This gives the protein CSVEEPGGGYEQYF. The rearrangement joins TRBV29-1 to TRBJ2-7; 8 bases match TRBD1. Germline assignment: CDR1 SQVTM and CDR2 ANQGSEA. The CDR3 runs 14 residues. With 0 bases clipped from V and 3 bases from J, the junction kept 4 bases outside the gene matches.

This clonotype was seen ten or more times. The chain links TRBV18 to TRBJ2-3; maybe TRBD2 (5 bases). The CDR3 contains 14 residues. Trimming shortened V by 6 bases and J by 2 bases, and 12 bases separated the two germline ends. Germline V gene lookup returns CDR1 KGHSH and CDR2 LQKENI. CDR3 bases: TGTGCCAGCTCCTGGACGGGGAACACAGATACGCAGTATTTT. This sequence encodes CASSWTGNTDTQYF. Filled out from reference TRBV18 and TRBJ2-3, the complete variable domain reads NAGVMQNPRHLVRRRGQEARLRCSPMKGHSHVYWYRQLPEEGLKFMVYLQKENIIDESGMPKERFSAEFPKEGPSILRIQQVVRGDSAAYFCASSWTGNTDTQYFGPGTRLTVL.

This clonotype was recorded at least ten times. This rearrangement joins TRBV19 to TRBJ1-2; TRBD1 agrees at 7 bases. V lost 5 bases to trimming and J lost 7 bases; unmatched junction nucleotides: 13. The length of the CDR3 is 15 residues. Germline loops: CDR1 LNHDA, CDR2 SQIVND (reference sequence). The CDR3: CASSSTGARVGGYTF. CDR3 bases: TGTGCCAGTAGTTCAACAGGGGCGCGCGTTGGTGGCTACACCTTC. Full variable domain (rest looked up from reference TRBV19 and TRBJ1-2): DGGITQSPKYLFRKEGQNVTLSCEQNLNHDAMYWYRQDPGQGLRLIYYSQIVNDFQKGDIAEGYSVSREKKESFPLTVTSAQKNPTAFYLCASSSTGARVGGYTFGSGTRLTVV.

J is TRBJ1-1 and V is TRBV12-3 or TRBV12-4; 8 bases match TRBD1. The V and J ends lost 0 bases and 1 base, in that order; junction bases with no gene match: 4. The CDR3 runs to 16 residues. CDR3 loop: CASSLARGRRNTEAFF. The CDR3 coding sequence is TGTGCCAGCAGTTTAGCCAGGGGGCGCCGGAACACTGAAGCTTTCTTT.

The V gene is TRBV9, the J gene TRBJ2-3, with D perhaps matching TRBD1 or TRBD2 (5 bases each). Germline CDR1 is SGDLS and CDR2 is YYNGEE. Trimming took 0 bases from V and 3 from J, leaving 20 bases between them. This CDR3 has 18 amino acids. The chain's CDR3 is CASSVAGTVGPVTDTQYF. Written as DNA, the CDR3 is TGTGCCAGCAGCGTAGCCGGTACAGTGGGACCCGTAACAGATACGCAGTATTTT.

Ten or more counts support this clonotype. CDR3 nucleotide sequence: TGTGCCAGCAGCTTGATCGGGGGCCTCTCCTACGAGCAGTACTTC. It encodes CASSLIGGLSYEQYF. The chain recombines TRBV5-6 with TRBJ2-7; either TRBD1 or TRBD2 may supply D (6 bases each). The V gene lost 1 base and the J gene lost 0 bases, with 11 bases spanning the gap. The CDR3 has 15 amino acids. Germline V gene sequence: CDR1 SGHDT, CDR2 YYEEEE. The full variable domain, its missing parts supplied by reference TRBV5-6 and TRBJ2-7, is DAGVTQSPTHLIKTRGQQVTLRCSPKSGHDTVSWYQQALGQGPQFIFQYYEEEERQRGNFPDRFSGHQFPNYSSELNVNALLLGDSALYLCASSLIGGLSYEQYFGPGTRLTVT.

Ten or more counts support this clonotype. The chain recombines TRBV9 with TRBJ2-3; 9 nucleotides align to TRBD2. Germline assignment: CDR1 SGDLS and CDR2 YYNGEE. CDR3 size: 14 residues. Trimming at V came to 7 bases and at J to 0 bases, leaving 3 bases not matched to a gene. The CDR3 here is CASATSGSTDTQYF. As DNA, the CDR3 is TGTGCCAGCGCTACTAGCGGGAGCACAGATACGCAGTATTTT.

This clonotype occurred many times. CDR3: CASSFRDRDEQYF. The CDR3 coding sequence is TGTGCCAGCAGTTTCCGGGACAGGGACGAGCAGTACTTC. J is TRBJ2-7 and V is TRBV27; 9 bases map to TRBD1. CDR1 and CDR2 (germline): MNHEY, SMNVEV (reference sequence). Losses at the gene ends were 3 bases for V and 5 bases for J; bases not matched to a gene: 2. The CDR3 sequence is 13 residues long.

This chain joins TRBV7-2 and TRBJ2-4, with 7 bases matching TRBD2. The CDR3 contains 16 residues. J was trimmed by 7 bases and V by 4 bases; bases with no gene match: 13. CDR1 is SGHTA and CDR2 is FQGNSA in the germline V gene. DNA of the CDR3: TGTGCCAGCAGCTCCCAATCTGCGGGAGTTGGGAACATTCAGTACTTC. This encodes CASSSQSAGVGNIQYF.

This clonotype was recorded at least ten times. The chain employs TRBV14 and TRBJ1-2; possible D gene TRBD1, 5 bases. Per the germline V gene, CDR1 is SGHDN and CDR2 is FVKESK. The CDR3 is 15 residues long. The germline V and J ends were trimmed by 1 base and 0 bases, with 9 bases remaining between them. The CDR3 nucleotides are TGTGCCAGCAGCCAAGTACCGGGGCCTAACTATGGCTACACCTTC. Protein: CASSQVPGPNYGYTF.